The entry below gives a single T cell receptor (beta chain) sequence along with its context. Its antigen remains unidentified. The record has no base qualities; no much larger clone is one base away. CDR1 ENHRY and CDR2 SYGVKD are derived from the germline V gene. There are 13 amino acids in the CDR3, from cysteine to phenylalanine inclusive. The CDR3 DNA has 39 bases and is translated from base 1. V lost 3 bases and J lost 7 bases; the stretch between them is 12 bases long. This record belongs to a study of T cells in Graves' hyperthyroidism and ophthalmopathy (dated by TCRdb to about 2019). Context from the whole study: To identify TCR V-J signatures that set the groups apart, the researchers used a discovery cohort of 100 patients, made up of around 42 with Graves' ophthalmopathy and 55 to 65 with stable Graves' hyperthyroidism. The 75 to 100 discovery patients were randomly divided into training and test sets at a 7:3 ratio. TCR Vbeta CDR3 sequencing of approximately 140 peripheral blood samples (over 40 ophthalmopathy, about 74 hyperthyroidism and roughly 17 progressor patients) is reported in the paper. Following sampling, methimazole starting at 30 mg daily was given to hyperthyroidism patients, and high-dose intravenous methylprednisolone was given to ophthalmopathy patients. Whether ophthalmopathy could be predicted prospectively was tested in an independent validation cohort made up of under 20 hyperthyroidism patients plus 17 patients who later progressed to ophthalmopathy. The study also compared thyroid tissue and blood T-cell repertoires from roughly six Graves' hyperthyroidism patients. What the research found in general, with its limitations: Sample size was not statistically predetermined, and blinding of investigators to group allocation was not performed. In validation, progression to ophthalmopathy was predicted by the model with 70% to 71% sensitivity and nearly 75% specificity, a median of 6.5 months before onset. Most expanded thyroid clonotypes (frequency above 0.001) were also detected in blood, a finding suggesting that blood repertoires may reflect thyroid immune responses. A model built on a 13 V-J signature distinguished ophthalmopathy from stable hyperthyroidism, reaching 87.88% sensitivity and around 81% specificity in cross-validation and 80%/75% in testing.

The TCR beta CDR3 regions were amplified from the RNA transcripts. A first-round RT-PCR of the TCR CDR3 used the HTBI primer set with the Qiagen OneStep RT-PCR kit. Libraries were constructed in a second round of multiplex PCR, after which size selection and purification were carried out. Libraries were sequenced paired-end with 100 bp reads on an Illumina HiSeq2000. In the paper's pipeline: Raw data were processed with SOAPnuke, discarding reads with adapters, uncalled bases, mean Phred below 15, or no exact constant-primer or identifier match. High-quality paired reads were merged using COPE v1.2.5, and each unique nucleotide sequence was defined as a clonotype. Clonotypes were aligned to IMGT TRBV, TRBD and TRBJ reference segments using MiTCR v1.1. The analysis included only V-J combinations with a frequency above 0.0001, which together covered 99% to 99.2% of the repertoires. The TCS score was defined as F50 (clonal expansion) divided by E x V (chaos), with BLOSUM62-based TCRdist calculated between CDR3 peptides within each V-J. Welch's t-statistics and random forest reduced 500 to 550 V-J features to 13, which were used in a naive Bayes classifier (R e1071). Thyroid-blood repertoire similarity was quantified with the Morisita-Horn index. TCRdb reran the public reads through fastp at Q25 and MiXCR, keeping productive beta chains. For every CDR3 protein sequence, its rows merge into one entry that carries the most common genes and DNA. TCRdb's processing, not the authors' own work, is the source of the V and J calls. Within this sample are 550,000 to 700,000 distinct CDR3 sequences, with 40% to 55% of them counted one time only. The ten largest clones capture roughly 20% of the sample.

The study excluded patients with uncontrolled infections, other autoimmune diseases, pregnancy or lactation. Diagnoses were established on the basis of clinical symptoms, serum thyroxine and TRAb, thyroid ultrasound, and orbital computed tomography. Total RNA was extracted using Trizol reagent, and RNA quality was assessed on an Agilent 2100 Bioanalyzer. This chain is built from TRBV10-3 and TRBJ1-2; the D gene cannot be named for sure. This clonotype was obtained from an adult woman with Graves' disease, either hyperthyroidism or ophthalmopathy (not recorded which). Sequencing was carried out using peripheral blood or thyroid tissue (not recorded which). The sequenced DNA is TGTGCCATCAGTGATAGGGTAGCGGGTGGCTACACCTTC. This translates into CAISDRVAGGYTF.